Shown below are 27 T cell receptor beta chains from a single sample sequenced in a study of graft-versus-host responses after intestinal transplantation (dated by TCRdb to the early 2020s). The protocol used for the library was the immunoSEQ multiplex PCR assay. TCRdb holds this immuneACCESS table with in-frame rearrangements only. Some clones are missing; in checked studies, unresolved V genes explain under half, and the rest has no known cause. The sample includes about 21,000 clones, with approximately 40% observed a single time. Under 2% of the sample lies in the top ten. The sample's time point, from its label and the paper: cells obtained before transplantation from donor or recipient. In the mixed lymphocyte reactions, around 200,000 CFSE-labeled pre-transplant responders were plated with around 200,000 irradiated violet-dye-labeled stimulators and cultured for six to seven days. Source: alloreactive CD8+ T cells from a mixed lymphocyte reaction culture, taken before intestinal transplant. The cell subset or site label for this specimen denotes: CFSE-low proliferating T cells sorted from roughly 6-day pre-transplant mixed lymphocyte reaction (GvH or HvG direction). All receptors derive from a human patient who received an intestinal transplant.

This clone came up a few times. The chain is built from TRBV23-1 and TRBJ2-2; weak D call: TRBD2 (5 bases). TRBV23-1 is treated as an ORF (open reading frame) with a function not yet certain. The CDR3 runs to 16 residues. The V end was cut by 0 bases, the J end by 3 bases, with 11 bases between. CDR3 sequence (DNA): TGCGCCAGCAGTCAATCGGAGGAAATTCACACCGGGGAGCTGTTTTTT. It translates to CASSQSEEIHTGELFF.

The chain has TRBV5-1 and TRBJ2-7, with D perhaps TRBD2 (5 bases). This CDR3 is built from 14 residues. Germline V gene data show CDR1 as SGHRS and CDR2 as YFSETQ. Trimming stripped 0 bases from V and 2 bases from J, with 9 bases between. CDR3 DNA sequence: TGCGCCAGCAGCTTGGCGAGGGAACCCTACGAGCAGTACTTC. Amino acids: CASSLAREPYEQYF. Drawing the rest from reference TRBV5-1 and TRBJ2-7, the complete variable domain is KAGVTQTPRYLIKTRGQQVTLSCSPISGHRSVSWYQQTPGQGLQFLFEYFSETQRNKGNFPGRFSGRQFSNSRSEMNVSTLELGDSALYLCASSLAREPYEQYFGPGTRLTVT.

This rearrangement joins TRBV4-1 to TRBJ2-5; TRBD2 matches 11 bases. The germline gives CDR1 MGHRA, CDR2 YSYEKL. This CDR3 has 15 amino acids. V was clipped by 5 bases and J by 4 bases; unmatched bases: 6. The CDR3 DNA is TGCGCCAGCAGCGGAATAGCGGGAGGGCGAGAGACCCAGTACTTC. Its protein product is CASSGIAGGRETQYF.

The chain couples TRBV7-2 to TRBJ1-1; possible D gene TRBD1, 5 bases. CDR1 and CDR2 (germline): SGHTA, FQGNSA. The CDR3 is 15 residues long. The V end was cut by 2 bases, the J end by 0 bases, with 10 bases between. The CDR3, as DNA: TGTGCCAGCAGCTTAACTGGGACGGTGAACACTGAAGCTTTCTTT. As protein: CASSLTGTVNTEAFF.

The chain links TRBV19 to TRBJ2-3; D not resolved. V was clipped by 5 bases and J by 6 bases, with 21 bases between them. The length of the CDR3 is 16 residues. CDR1 is LNHDA, CDR2 SQIVND, per germline (reference sequence). The CDR3, as DNA: TGTGCCAGTAGTTACTCCTCGTGGCCTACGGTGGATACGCAGTATTTT. This codes for CASSYSSWPTVDTQYF.

The chain recombines TRBV13 with TRBJ2-2; D possibly corresponds to TRBD2 (5 bases). The CDR3 totals 16 residues. CDR1 PRHDT and CDR2 FYEKMQ come from the germline V gene (reference sequence). Trimming left V 6 bases short and J 4 bases short, with 18 bases between. CDR3: CASRADYFLPTGELFF. In nucleotides, the CDR3 is TGTGCCAGCAGGGCTGACTACTTTCTACCCACCGGGGAGCTGTTTTTT.

This chain joins TRBV5-1 and TRBJ2-3; D not resolved. Trimming stripped 0 bases from V and 4 bases from J, with 12 bases between. This CDR3 is built from 15 residues. Looked up from germline, CDR1 is SGHRS and CDR2 is YFSETQ. Here the CDR3 reads CASSLAVSAADTQYF. The CDR3 DNA sequence: TGCGCCAGCAGCTTGGCCGTGTCGGCGGCAGATACGCAGTATTTT.

The chain recombines TRBV6-1 with TRBJ1-2; 7 positions agree with TRBD1. With 2 bases clipped from V and 4 bases from J, the junction kept 13 bases outside the gene matches. CDR1 and CDR2 from the germline V gene are MNHNS and SASEGT. The CDR3 covers 17 residues. CDR3: CASSEQGGYAGLYGYTF. CDR3 nucleotide sequence: TGTGCCAGCAGTGAACAGGGGGGGTATGCAGGCCTCTATGGCTACACCTTC.

The chain has TRBV2 and TRBJ2-7; D is unresolved. The CDR3 loop spans 11 amino acids. The ends were cut back, 5 bases at V and 3 bases at J, with 5 bases in the middle. The germline gives CDR1 SNHLY, CDR2 FYNNEI. CDR3 sequence (DNA): TGTGCCAGCAGTACTCTCTACGAGCAGTACTTC. Translation: CASSTLYEQYF. Full variable domain (remainder filled in from reference TRBV2 and TRBJ2-7): EPEVTQTPSHQVTQMGQEVILRCVPISNHLYFYWYRQILGQKVEFLVSFYNNEISEKSEIFDDQFSVERPDGSNFTLKIRSTKLEDSAMYFCASSTLYEQYFGPGTRLTVT.

V is TRBV7-2 and J is TRBJ1-2; D unclear. V lost 0 bases and J 2 bases, leaving 7 bases between the germline ends. Germline CDR1 and CDR2: SGHTA and FQGNSA. CDR3 length: 14 amino acids. The CDR3 reads CASSLAGLNYGYTF. The DNA for the CDR3 is TGTGCCAGCAGCTTAGCAGGATTAAACTATGGCTACACCTTC.

By frequency in the sample, this clone is medium-sized. The CDR3 loop reads CASSSAGGPMNTEAFF. The CDR3 DNA is TGTGCCAGCAGTTCTGCGGGGGGACCCATGAACACTGAAGCTTTCTTT. This rearrangement joins TRBV28 to TRBJ1-1; D might be TRBD1 (5 bases). V dropped 4 bases and J dropped 0 bases, with 15 bases sitting between them. Germline loops: CDR1 MDHEN, CDR2 SYDVKM. The CDR3 has 16 amino acids.

This chain uses TRBV9 with TRBJ2-1, with 7 bases identical to TRBD2. The V and J ends lost 3 bases and 3 bases, in that order; junction bases with no gene match: 6. Germline loops: CDR1 SGDLS, CDR2 YYNGEE. There are 15 residues in the CDR3. The CDR3 here is CASSGQTSFYNEQFF. CDR3 nucleotides: TGTGCCAGCAGCGGCCAGACTAGCTTCTACAATGAGCAGTTCTTC.

This clone rates as medium-sized. This chain connects TRBV2 to TRBJ1-2; D ambiguous. This CDR3 has 15 residues. The V and J ends lost 4 bases and 4 bases respectively, with 16 bases between them. CDR1 and CDR2 from the germline V gene are SNHLY and FYNNEI. The CDR3 DNA reads TGTGCCAGCAGTGTGGATAGCGGGCTATTCTATGGCTACACCTTC. As protein: CASSVDSGLFYGYTF. Full variable domain (rest looked up from reference TRBV2 and TRBJ1-2): EPEVTQTPSHQVTQMGQEVILRCVPISNHLYFYWYRQILGQKVEFLVSFYNNEISEKSEIFDDQFSVERPDGSNFTLKIRSTKLEDSAMYFCASSVDSGLFYGYTFGSGTRLTVV.

The sample holds a few counts of this clone. V and J are TRBV6-5 and TRBJ1-2; 8 positions agree with TRBD1. V lost 5 bases to trimming and J lost 6 bases; unmatched junction nucleotides: 2. The CDR3 runs 12 residues. Germline CDR1 MNHEY, CDR2 SVGAGI. The CDR3 region has the DNA TGTGCCAGCAGTAACAGGGGGAATGGCTACACCTTC. Translating it yields CASSNRGNGYTF.

This clone was recorded a few times. The genes are TRBV5-1 and TRBJ2-7; 8 bases align to TRBD2. CDR1 is SGHRS and CDR2 is YFSETQ in the germline V gene. Trimming at V came to 1 base and at J to 1 base, leaving 4 bases not matched to a gene. The CDR3 length is 15 residues. The CDR3 here is CASSLWASGSYEQYF. Written as DNA, the CDR3 is TGCGCCAGCAGCTTGTGGGCTAGCGGGTCCTACGAGCAGTACTTC.

The chain combines TRBV7-6 with TRBJ2-1; a weak D match, TRBD2 (5 bases). Trimming shortened V by 0 bases and J by 4 bases, and 13 bases separated the two germline ends. This CDR3 contains 16 residues. Germline V gene data show CDR1 as SGHVS and CDR2 as FNYEAQ. This CDR3 is CASSLAGAGLYNEQFF. The CDR3 nucleotides are TGTGCCAGCAGCTTAGCGGGCGCGGGCCTGTACAATGAGCAGTTCTTC.

Only a few counts were recorded for this clone. The chain has TRBV6-5 and TRBJ2-2; no firm D call. V was trimmed by 0 bases and J by 7 bases, leaving 9 bases between them. The V gene's germline CDR1 is MNHEY and CDR2 SVGAGI. The CDR3 contains 14 residues. DNA of the CDR3: TGTGCCAGCAGTTACTCGGGGTGGGGCGGGGAGCTGTTTTTT. Amino acid sequence: CASSYSGWGGELFF.

The genes are TRBV4-1 and TRBJ2-3; 9 nucleotides line up with TRBD1. The J segment lost 0 bases and the V segment lost 3 bases, leaving 13 bases of the junction unmatched. The length of the CDR3 is 19 residues. In germline, CDR1 is MGHRA, CDR2 YSYEKL. This chain's CDR3 is CASSHPKTPGQGSTDTQYF. The DNA of the CDR3 is TGCGCCAGCAGCCATCCTAAGACCCCGGGACAGGGAAGCACAGATACGCAGTATTTT.

The CDR3 nucleotides are TGTGCCAGCATCAACAGGGGGAGGGGGGAGCTGTTTTTT. Protein product: CASINRGRGELFF. This chain connects TRBV27 to TRBJ2-2; 8 bases map to TRBD1. Germline CDR1 MNHEY, CDR2 SMNVEV (reference sequence). The CDR3 consists of 13 residues. The ends lost 7 bases at V and 8 bases at J; junction bases unmatched: 6.

This sequence joins TRBV5-1 and TRBJ1-2, with 8 bases matching TRBD1. Germline trimming cut 0 bases from V and 5 bases from J; bases unmatched to any gene: 9. The length of the CDR3 is 16 residues. Germline V gene sequence: CDR1 SGHRS, CDR2 YFSETQ. This chain's CDR3 is CASSLEGQAGVYGYTF. The CDR3 DNA reads TGCGCCAGCAGCTTGGAGGGACAGGCCGGGGTATATGGCTACACCTTC.

The chain is built from TRBV7-8 and TRBJ1-1; a possible D gene is TRBD1 (6 bases). CDR3 length: 14 residues. Trimming shortened V by 5 bases and J by 1 base, and 11 bases separated the two germline ends. Germline-derived CDR1 and CDR2 are SGHVS and FQNEAQ. CDR3 nucleotides: TGTGCCAGCAGCCTAACGGACAGGAACACTGAAGCTTTCTTT. Translation: CASSLTDRNTEAFF.

On this clone: A far larger clone is one nucleotide away, so this likely arose from a read error. The chain couples TRBV6-5 to TRBJ2-7; D gene uncertain. Germline V gene lookup returns CDR1 MNHEY and CDR2 SVGAGI. The V and J ends lost 4 bases and 3 bases respectively, with 4 bases between them. This CDR3 is 11 amino acids long. CDR3 nucleotide sequence: TGTGCCAGCAGTTCATTCTACGAGCAGTACTTC. This sequence encodes CASSSFYEQYF.

In regard to this clone: The sample carries other DNA sequences with the same CDR3. This chain joins TRBV27 and TRBJ2-7, with 7 bases fitting TRBD1. The germline V gene encodes CDR1 MNHEY and CDR2 SMNVEV (reference sequence). The CDR3 length is 13 residues. The V and J ends lost 3 bases and 2 bases, in that order; junction bases with no gene match: 1. CDR3 DNA sequence: TGTGCCAGCAGTTTGGGACAGACCTACGAGCAGTACTTC. As protein: CASSLGQTYEQYF.

This clone appeared a single time. V and J are TRBV19 and TRBJ1-5, with D uncertain. Germline assignment: CDR1 LNHDA and CDR2 SQIVND (reference sequence). The CDR3 loop spans 15 amino acids. The germline V and J ends were trimmed by 3 bases and 3 bases, with 12 bases remaining between them. The DNA for the CDR3 is TGTGCCAGTAGTATCACCCCAACCGTCAATCAGCCCCAGCATTTT. Translation: CASSITPTVNQPQHF.

The chain couples TRBV6-5 to TRBJ2-1; 14 nucleotides agree with TRBD2. CDR1 and CDR2 from the germline V gene are MNHEY and SVGAGI. Trimming at V came to 4 bases and at J to 10 bases, leaving 6 bases not matched to a gene. CDR3 size: 15 residues. The CDR3 spells CASSWGLAGAWEQFF. The CDR3 nucleotides read TGTGCCAGCAGTTGGGGACTAGCGGGAGCATGGGAGCAGTTCTTC.

The chain has TRBV11-2 and TRBJ1-6, with a weak D call TRBD1 (6 bases). V was pared by 5 bases and J by 0 bases, with 14 bases between. This CDR3 has 17 residues. The germline gives CDR1 SGHAT, CDR2 FQNNGV. CDR3 DNA sequence: TGTGCCAGCAGCCCCGGACAGATTTCCTCCTATAATTCACCCCTCCACTTT. This gives the protein CASSPGQISSYNSPLHF.

This clone was observed a few times. This chain links TRBV5-1 with TRBJ2-2; the D gene is possibly TRBD2 (5 bases). This CDR3 has 16 amino acids. The V end was cut by 2 bases, the J end by 5 bases, with 16 bases between. Per germline, CDR1 SGHRS and CDR2 YFSETQ. The CDR3 coding sequence is TGCGCCAGCAGCTTTTGGGCCCCGGGAATAACCGGGGAGCTGTTTTTT. This translates into CASSFWAPGITGELFF.